A single sample is the source of the 12 T cell receptor beta chains below, sequenced in a study of shared clonotypes between healthy human individuals. This table comes from immunoSEQ multiplex PCR, and its TCRdb copy is limited to in-frame clones, with some not included. The sample consists of hundreds of thousands of clones, approximately 95% of them appearing once. CD45RO-negative, CCR7-selected cells formed the naive CD8 fraction, which excluded terminally differentiated effector memory CD45RA+ cells. Sequencing used naive CD8+ T cells sorted from blood. Receptor source: a woman under 40 in good health.

The gene calls are TRBV21-1 and TRBJ2-3; the table's D gene call, TRBD1, was not cross checked with the DNA. TRBV21-1 is an annotated pseudogene. The CDR3 has 14 amino acids. The CDR3 here is CASSTQGLADTQYF. The CDR3 coding sequence is TGTGCCAGCAGCACACAGGGATTGGCAGATACGCAGTATTTT.

The chain combines TRBV4-1 with TRBJ1-1; D gene uncertain. This CDR3 contains 14 residues. Germline values: CDR1 MGHRA, CDR2 YSYEKL. Trimming cost V 4 bases and J 5 bases, with 14 bases left between them. The CDR3 bases are TGCGCCAGCAGCCTCCATTGGGGAAGGACTGAAGCTTTCTTT. It translates to CASSLHWGRTEAFF.

The V and J genes are TRBV5-4 and TRBJ1-5; 7 bases agree with TRBD1. The germline V gene has CDR1 SGHNT and CDR2 YYREEE (reference sequence). V lost 2 bases and J lost 5; bases outside the gene matches: 1. The CDR3 length is 13 residues. The CDR3 protein is CASSFDRDQPQHF. In nucleotides, the CDR3 is TGTGCCAGCAGCTTTGACAGGGATCAGCCCCAGCATTTT.

A remark on this clone: Other DNA sequences in the sample encode the same CDR3. V and J are TRBV29-1 and TRBJ2-7, with 11 bases matching TRBD1. Germline trimming cut 7 bases from V and 3 bases from J; bases unmatched to any gene: 5. Germline-derived CDR1 and CDR2 are SQVTM and ANQGSEA. This CDR3 spans 13 amino acids. The CDR3, as DNA: TGCAGCGCCCGGACAGGGGGCGGCTACGAGCAGTACTTC. Translated, it gives CSARTGGGYEQYF.

As DNA, the CDR3 is TGCGCCAGCAGCATCAACAGGGCCACTGAAGCTTTCTTT. This sequence encodes CASSINRATEAFF. This chain links TRBV5-1 with TRBJ1-1; tentative D call: TRBD1 (6 bases). The CDR3 consists of 13 residues. Trimming shortened V by 4 bases and J by 4 bases, and 11 bases separated the two germline ends. CDR1 is SGHRS, CDR2 YFSETQ, per germline. Filled out from reference TRBV5-1 and TRBJ1-1, the complete variable domain reads KAGVTQTPRYLIKTRGQQVTLSCSPISGHRSVSWYQQTPGQGLQFLFEYFSETQRNKGNFPGRFSGRQFSNSRSEMNVSTLELGDSALYLCASSINRATEAFFGQGTRLTVV.

The chain carries TRBV13 and TRBJ2-1; TRBD2 aligns across 10 bases. The V and J ends lost 4 bases and 8 bases, in that order; junction bases with no gene match: 5. Per the germline V gene, CDR1 is PRHDT and CDR2 is FYEKMQ (reference sequence). The CDR3 spans 14 residues. The CDR3 is CASSSPGTSDEQFF. The CDR3 coding sequence is TGTGCCAGCAGCTCCCCCGGGACTAGCGATGAGCAGTTCTTC.

This clone came up once. The gene calls are TRBV27 and TRBJ1-2; TRBD1 matches 9 bases. Germline CDR1 reads MNHEY; CDR2 reads SMNVEV (reference sequence). The CDR3 is 14 residues long. The V and J ends lost 5 bases and 8 bases, in that order; junction bases with no gene match: 9. CDR3 sequence: CASSPTGGLTGYTF. The CDR3 nucleotides are TGTGCCAGCAGTCCTACAGGGGGCCTTACGGGCTACACCTTC.

This chain joins TRBV6-1 and TRBJ2-7; tentative D call: TRBD1 (7 bases). The germline CDR1 and CDR2 sequences are MNHNS and SASEGT. The CDR3 is 16 amino acids. Trimming cost V 3 bases and J 3 bases, with 18 bases left between them. The CDR3: CASSDGLTGDFYEQYF. CDR3 DNA: TGTGCCAGCAGTGATGGCCTTACAGGGGACTTCTACGAGCAGTACTTC.

The chain employs TRBV28 and TRBJ1-5; D not resolved. V was trimmed by 3 bases and J by 3 bases, leaving 12 bases between them. The germline gives CDR1 MDHEN, CDR2 SYDVKM. The CDR3 consists of 15 residues. The CDR3 sequence: CASSFFEIVNQPQHF. In DNA form, the CDR3 reads TGTGCCAGCAGTTTTTTTGAAATTGTCAATCAGCCCCAGCATTTT.

This sequence joins TRBV5-1 and TRBJ1-4, with D perhaps matching TRBD1 (5 bases). The germline V gene encodes CDR1 SGHRS and CDR2 YFSETQ. CDR3 length: 12 amino acids. Trimming left V 5 bases short and J 8 bases short, with 10 bases between. The CDR3 DNA follows: TGCGCCAGCAGGGGGGAAGACGAAAAACTGTTTTTT. It translates to CASRGEDEKLFF.

The V and J genes are TRBV2 and TRBJ2-7; no reliable D call. V was pared by 5 bases and J by 2 bases, with 19 bases between. Germline V CDR1 and CDR2: SNHLY, FYNNEI. The CDR3 length is 16 residues. The CDR3 loop is CASSTTQRPEPYEQYF. The CDR3 DNA reads as TGTGCCAGCAGTACCACCCAGAGGCCAGAACCCTACGAGCAGTACTTC.

The rearrangement joins TRBV7-8 to TRBJ2-7; TRBD1 is a possible D gene (6 bases). The germline gives CDR1 SGHVS, CDR2 FQNEAQ. Trimming shortened V by 5 bases and J by 2 bases, and 19 bases separated the two germline ends. This CDR3 spans 16 amino acids. The CDR3 protein is CASSRRGGQPTYEQYF. CDR3 nucleotides: TGTGCCAGCAGCCGACGAGGAGGACAGCCCACCTACGAGCAGTACTTC.